This T cell receptor (beta chain) is from a study of OX40 agonist ivuxolimab in advanced cancers. Study-level information: Patients with prior anti-PD-1, anti-PD-L1 or anti-CTLA-4 therapy were eligible; 35% to 50% had some. Study-wide points: It was not determined which antigens were specifically recognized by the peripheral T cells that had undergone clonal expansion.

Per germline, CDR1 MGHRA and CDR2 YSYEKL. V lost 4 bases and J lost 2; bases outside the gene matches: 8. This CDR3 region has 16 residues. The table came from immunoSEQ multiplex PCR; TCRdb's copy has only in-frame clones and leaves some out. Among approximately 48,000 clones, over 75% were seen once, and the ten largest hold over 2%. Comment on this clone: The antigen is unknown.

This sample comprised CD4+ or CD8+ T cells sorted from blood, obtained in a trial of the OX40 agonist ivuxolimab. This chain links TRBV4-1 with TRBJ1-1, with 9 bases identical to TRBD1. The TCR comes from an adult with an advanced solid tumor such as melanoma, head and neck, liver or kidney cancer. The DNA of the CDR3 is TGCGCCAGCAGCCCGGGACAGGGAACAAGAAACACTGAAGCTTTCTTT. This codes for CASSPGQGTRNTEAFF.